These 2 T cell receptor beta chains share one sample of origin, sequenced in a study of blood T cells in healthy people across ages. Alongside a J-beta primer mix, a sample-barcoded 5' primer served in a second PCR lasting about 7 to 11 cycles. TCRdb re-analysed the 5' RACE reads in MiXCR, keeping a single row per CDR3 protein. The table lists around 870,000 distinct CDR3 sequences, about 28% of them singletons. The sequenced material came from blood. The receptor set was obtained from an elderly woman in good health.

V usage is TRBV29-1 and J usage is TRBJ2-2; maybe TRBD1 (5 bases). The CDR3 totals 13 residues. The germline V and J ends were trimmed by 7 bases and 1 base, with 10 bases remaining between them. Germline V lookup: CDR1 SQVTM, CDR2 ANQGSEA. CDR3 sequence reads: CSGGTGNTGELFF. The CDR3 DNA reads as TGCAGCGGGGGAACAGGGAACACCGGGGAGCTGTTTTTT.

At least ten counts were recorded for this clonotype. The chain recombines TRBV28 with TRBJ2-1; a weak D match, TRBD2 (6 bases). The CDR3 covers 14 residues. V gave up 6 bases and J gave up 6 bases, with 15 bases separating them. Per the germline V gene, CDR1 is MDHEN and CDR2 is SYDVKM. CDR3: CASSPSWTTNEQFF. As DNA, the CDR3 is TGTGCCAGCAGCCCAAGTTGGACTACCAATGAGCAGTTCTTC.